This TCR beta chain was recovered during a study of OX40 agonist ivuxolimab in advanced cancers. The method was immunoSEQ multiplex PCR; TCRdb's version includes in-frame clones alone and lacks a portion of them. The table lists approximately 87,000 clones, roughly 88% of them singletons. The sequencing here drew on CD4+ or CD8+ T cells sorted from blood, taken in a trial of the OX40 agonist ivuxolimab. The receptor's source is an adult with an advanced solid tumor such as melanoma, head and neck, liver or kidney cancer.

The CDR3 spells CASSAQGAMDTEAFF. The CDR3 nucleotides read TGTGCCAGCAGTGCACAGGGGGCGATGGACACTGAAGCTTTCTTT. The rearrangement links TRBV28 to TRBJ1-1; 9 bases map to TRBD1. In germline, CDR1 is MDHEN, CDR2 SYDVKM. Trimming removed 5 bases from V and 3 bases from J; junction bases left unmatched: 7. CDR3 length equals 15 residues.